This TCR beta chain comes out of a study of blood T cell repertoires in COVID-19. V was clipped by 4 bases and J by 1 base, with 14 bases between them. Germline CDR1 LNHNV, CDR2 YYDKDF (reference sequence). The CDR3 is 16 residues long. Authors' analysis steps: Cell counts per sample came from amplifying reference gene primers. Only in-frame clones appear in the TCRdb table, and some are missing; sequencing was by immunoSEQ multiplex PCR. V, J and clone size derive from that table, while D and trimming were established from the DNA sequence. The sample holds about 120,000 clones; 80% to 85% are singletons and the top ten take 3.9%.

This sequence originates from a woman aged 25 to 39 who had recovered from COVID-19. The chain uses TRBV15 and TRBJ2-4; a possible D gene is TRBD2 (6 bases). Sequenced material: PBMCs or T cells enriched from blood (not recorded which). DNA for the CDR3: TGTGCCACCAGCACTGGAGGGGCCAGGGCCAAAAACATTCAGTACTTC. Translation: CATSTGGARAKNIQYF.